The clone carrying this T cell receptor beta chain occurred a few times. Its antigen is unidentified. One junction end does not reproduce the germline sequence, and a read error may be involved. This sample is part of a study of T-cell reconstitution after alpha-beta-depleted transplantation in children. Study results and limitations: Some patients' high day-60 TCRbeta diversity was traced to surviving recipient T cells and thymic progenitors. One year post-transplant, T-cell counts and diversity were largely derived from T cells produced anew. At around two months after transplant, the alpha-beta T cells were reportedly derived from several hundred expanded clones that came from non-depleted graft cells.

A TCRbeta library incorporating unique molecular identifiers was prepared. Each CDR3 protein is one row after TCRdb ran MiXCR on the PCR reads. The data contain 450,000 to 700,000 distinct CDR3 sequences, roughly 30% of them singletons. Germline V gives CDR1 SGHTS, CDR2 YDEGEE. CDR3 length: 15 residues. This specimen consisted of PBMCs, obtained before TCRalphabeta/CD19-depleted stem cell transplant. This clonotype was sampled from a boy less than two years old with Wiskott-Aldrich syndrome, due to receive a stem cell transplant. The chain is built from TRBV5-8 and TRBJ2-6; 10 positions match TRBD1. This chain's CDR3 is CASSRPGTGVNVLTF. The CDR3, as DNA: TGTGCCAGCAGCCGGCCCGGGACAGGGGTCAACGTCCTGACTTTC.